This TCR beta chain came from a study of response to subunit inactivated influenza vaccine (dated by TCRdb to between 2017 and 2018). Broadly, across the study: The study used deep quantitative T cell receptor repertoire profiling to track responses to a trivalent subunit inactivated influenza vaccine. Study-wide conclusions, independent of this receptor: It was suggested by the authors that each seasonal influenza vaccination may recruit only a limited number of new T cells.

Comments on this clonotype: What this receptor recognizes is not known. No clone much larger than this one lies a single base away; base qualities are absent.

The library relied on RT-PCR. Sequencing was performed on an Illumina HiSeq 2500. The public sequencing data were trimmed at Q25 with fastp and processed into clonotypes with MiXCR by TCRdb, which kept only in-frame beta chains. Each CDR3 protein appears once, grouped with its most common genes and DNA. Within this sample are hundreds of thousands of distinct CDR3 sequences, with 15% to 17% of them counted one time only. The ten biggest clones cover approximately 10% of the sample. The starting material was PBMCs from blood, obtained 12 days after vaccination. This TCR was sampled from a man between 50 and 59 years old who received an inactivated influenza vaccine. Donor details come from another sample of the same person, matched by shared clones.

This receptor has the CDR3 CAISEFPGGAGQPQHF. Here is the DNA: TGTGCCATCAGTGAGTTTCCAGGAGGGGCCGGTCAGCCCCAGCATTTT. In this chain, TRBV10-3 is recombined with TRBJ1-5; D gene: possibly TRBD1, on 5 matching bases. Trimming removed 1 base from V and 6 bases from J, leaving 16 bases between the germline ends. Reading the germline V gene gives CDR1 ENHRY and CDR2 SYGVKD. From the cysteine through the phenylalanine, the CDR3 covers 16 amino acids. The read is trimmed to its CDR3 DNA, 48 bases read in frame from base 1.